The clone carrying this TCR beta chain was observed many times. The data originate from a study of T-cell memory formation after mild COVID-19. Germline values: CDR1 LGHNA, CDR2 YSLEER. The CDR3 spans 16 residues. The V end lost 0 bases, the J end lost 1 base, and 9 bases lay between the germline ends. In TCRdb, the 5' RACE reads were re-called with MiXCR into one record per CDR3 protein. The sample includes 30,000 to 45,000 distinct CDR3 sequences, about an eighth of them seen just once. The chain has TRBV4-3 and TRBJ2-2, with D possibly matching TRBD1 (5 bases). The TCR sequence derives from a man younger than 35 who had mild COVID-19 (a few samples of this study predate the infection). Cell type and time point are not known. Source material: PBMCs or a T cell subset sorted from them (not recorded which). The CDR3 DNA follows: TGCGCCAGCAGCCAAGATGGCAGGGTGAACACCGGGGAGCTGTTTTTT. It specifies CASSQDGRVNTGELFF.